Listed here are 20 T cell receptor beta chains from one sample, sequenced in a study of blood T cell repertoires in COVID-19. Sequencing was performed with immunoSEQ multiplex PCR; in TCRdb, only in-frame clones are kept and a portion is missing. The sample yields some 14,000 clones, roughly nine tenths seen once. The specimen sequenced was peripheral blood. All receptors come from a human donor with active COVID-19. The donor label of this sample is uncertain.

The chain is built from TRBV27 and TRBJ1-2, with TRBD1 identical over 12 bases. In germline, CDR1 is MNHEY, CDR2 SMNVEV (reference sequence). V lost 5 bases to trimming and J lost 4 bases; unmatched junction nucleotides: 5. The CDR3 sequence is 15 residues long. The CDR3: CASSLGQGAVYGYTF. DNA for the CDR3: TGTGCCAGCAGTCTGGGACAGGGGGCCGTCTATGGCTACACCTTC.

The chain joins TRBV11-2 to TRBJ1-6; D is unclear. Per germline, CDR1 SGHAT and CDR2 FQNNGV. V lost 3 bases to trimming and J lost 3 bases, with 9 bases between them. The CDR3 is 15 amino acids. The CDR3 reads CASSFSTYYNSPLHF. Written as DNA, the CDR3 is TGTGCCAGCAGCTTTAGCACGTACTATAATTCACCCCTCCACTTT.

This clone was counted a single time. CDR3 nucleotides: TGCGCCAGCAGCCCCGGTTTTTCTCAGCGAAGTCATTACGGCACAGATACGCAGTATTTT. Protein: CASSPGFSQRSHYGTDTQYF. This chain connects TRBV4-1 to TRBJ2-3; unclear D gene. V was clipped by 4 bases and J by 1 base, with 27 bases between them. The length of the CDR3 is 20 residues. Germline CDR1 is MGHRA and CDR2 is YSYEKL.

This chain joins TRBV6-1 and TRBJ2-1, with 8 bases matching TRBD2. V was clipped by 4 bases and J by 0 bases; unmatched bases: 17. Per the germline V gene, CDR1 is MNHNS and CDR2 is SASEGT. The CDR3 is made up of 20 amino acids. CDR3 amino acids: CASSGSGGLFFFSSYNEQFF. CDR3 DNA: TGTGCCAGCAGTGGGAGCGGGGGCCTTTTCTTTTTTAGCTCCTACAATGAGCAGTTCTTC.

The genes are TRBV9 and TRBJ1-1; D remains unclear. Trimming shortened V by 4 bases and J by 4 bases, and 11 bases separated the two germline ends. Germline CDR1 is SGDLS and CDR2 is YYNGEE. The CDR3 runs to 13 residues. The CDR3: CASSPFEGTEAFF. The DNA for the CDR3 is TGTGCCAGCAGCCCGTTTGAGGGCACTGAAGCTTTCTTT.

The V gene is TRBV2, the J gene TRBJ2-6; tentative D call: TRBD2 (6 bases). The CDR3 has 15 residues. V dropped 4 bases and J dropped 1 base, with 8 bases sitting between them. Germline V CDR1 and CDR2: SNHLY, FYNNEI. CDR3 in amino acids: CASSVRGSGANVLTF. In DNA, the CDR3 is TGTGCCAGCAGTGTCCGGGGGTCTGGGGCCAACGTCCTGACTTTC.

The rearrangement links TRBV7-9 to TRBJ2-7, with 8 bases that match TRBD1. The CDR3 is 14 residues long. From germline, CDR1 is SEHNR and CDR2 FQNEAQ (reference sequence). V gave up 3 bases and J gave up 2 bases; unmatched junction bases: 3. CDR3 DNA sequence: TGTGCCAGCAGCTTCCGGGACAGGCCCTACGAGCAGTACTTC. Protein product: CASSFRDRPYEQYF. Drawing the rest from reference TRBV7-9 and TRBJ2-7, the complete variable domain is DTGVSQNPRHKITKRGQNVTFRCDPISEHNRLYWYRQTLGQGPEFLTYFQNEAQLEKSRLLSDRFSAERPKGSFSTLEIQRTEQGDSAMYLCASSFRDRPYEQYFGPGTRLTVT.

The gene calls are TRBV15 and TRBJ1-5; D gene uncertain. V was shortened by 6 bases and J by 3 bases, with 6 bases between the two germline ends. Germline V gene data show CDR1 as LNHNV and CDR2 as YYDKDF (reference sequence). The CDR3 covers 12 residues. CDR3 coding DNA: TGTGCCACCAGTCAGGACAATCAGCCCCAGCATTTT. As protein: CATSQDNQPQHF.

The chain combines TRBV9 with TRBJ1-1; D is unresolved. The CDR3 is 13 residues long. Germline CDR1 and CDR2: SGDLS and YYNGEE. With 3 bases removed from V and 4 bases from J, the gap between germline ends came to 10 bases. Here the CDR3 DNA reads TGTGCCAGCAGCGGCGGATTTGGCACTGAAGCTTTCTTT. Its translation is CASSGGFGTEAFF.

The chain recombines TRBV4-1 with TRBJ1-3, with 11 positions matching TRBD1. Germline V gene data show CDR1 as MGHRA and CDR2 as YSYEKL. The CDR3 has 17 amino acids. With 2 bases clipped from V and 4 bases from J, the junction kept 7 bases outside the gene matches. CDR3 protein: CASSQWTGGQEGNTIYF. As DNA, the CDR3 is TGCGCCAGCAGCCAATGGACAGGGGGCCAGGAGGGAAACACCATATATTTT.

The chain carries TRBV19 and TRBJ1-4; tentative D call: TRBD1 (5 bases). Trimming removed 5 bases from V and 4 bases from J, with 8 bases in between. This CDR3 comprises 13 residues. The germline gives CDR1 LNHDA, CDR2 SQIVND (reference sequence). The CDR3 region has the DNA TGTGCCAGTAGTCGGGGGGATAATGAAAAACTGTTTTTT. This codes for CASSRGDNEKLFF.

The J gene is TRBJ2-1, the V gene TRBV10-1; D ambiguous. The CDR3 covers 15 residues. Trimming cost V 2 bases and J 0 bases, with 8 bases left between them. Per the germline V gene, CDR1 is WNHNN and CDR2 is SYGVQD (reference sequence). CDR3 nucleotides: TGCGCCAGCAGTGAGAGAAAGAGCTCCTACAATGAGCAGTTCTTC. Amino acids: CASSERKSSYNEQFF.

This clone was seen only a few times. The chain has TRBV27 and TRBJ2-7; perhaps TRBD2 as D (7 bases). CDR1 and CDR2 (germline): MNHEY, SMNVEV (reference sequence). The CDR3 contains 13 residues. Deletions cut 11 bases from V and 5 bases from J, with 19 bases between. The CDR3: CAGGGVLWDEQYF. CDR3 nucleotide sequence: TGTGCCGGAGGGGGGGTACTTTGGGACGAGCAGTACTTC.

The chain joins TRBV28 to TRBJ2-7; 10 bases are a match to TRBD2. V lost 2 bases to trimming and J lost 2 bases; unmatched junction nucleotides: 6. Germline assignment: CDR1 MDHEN and CDR2 SYDVKM. This CDR3 comprises 16 residues. This chain's CDR3 is CASSLEDLAGAYEQYF. The CDR3 DNA is TGTGCCAGCAGTTTAGAGGATCTAGCGGGGGCCTACGAGCAGTACTTC. Using reference TRBV28 and TRBJ2-7 for the parts outside the CDR3, the full variable domain is DVKVTQSSRYLVKRTGEKVFLECVQDMDHENMFWYRQDPGLGLRLIYFSYDVKMKEKGDIPEGYSVSREKKERFSLILESASTNQTSMYLCASSLEDLAGAYEQYFGPGTRLTVT.

This clone was seen more than once but under ten times. J is TRBJ2-3 and V is TRBV5-4, with 14 nucleotides matching TRBD2. CDR1 is SGHNT, CDR2 YYREEE, per germline (reference sequence). This CDR3 is built from 15 residues. V shed 1 base and J 7 bases; nucleotides not matched to a gene: 2. CDR3: CASSLRTSGGNTQYF. The CDR3 DNA is TGTGCCAGCAGCTTGAGGACTAGCGGGGGGAATACGCAGTATTTT.

J is TRBJ1-5 and V is TRBV13; TRBD1 might be the D (6 bases). The CDR3 totals 15 residues. Trimming took off 5 bases at V and 2 bases at J, with 13 bases between the two ends. Looked up from germline, CDR1 is PRHDT and CDR2 is FYEKMQ (reference sequence). CDR3 residues: CASSEGVRGNQPQHF. CDR3 nucleotides: TGTGCCAGCAGCGAGGGGGTACGTGGCAATCAGCCCCAGCATTTT.

V and J are TRBV28 and TRBJ2-3; TRBD2 matches 10 bases. This CDR3 has 18 amino acids. The trim removed 3 bases at V and 6 bases at J, leaving 15 bases unmatched. In germline, CDR1 is MDHEN, CDR2 SYDVKM. The CDR3 DNA reads TGTGCCAGCAGTTTGGAGAGGGGTTCCCTAGCGGGAGAGGATACGCAGTATTTT. Encoded protein: CASSLERGSLAGEDTQYF.

V gene TRBV6-1 combines with J gene TRBJ2-7; 8 bases match TRBD1. The V gene's germline CDR1 is MNHNS and CDR2 SASEGT. This CDR3 is built from 14 residues. V lost 1 base to trimming and J lost 11 bases; unmatched junction nucleotides: 10. CDR3 sequence reads: CASSEDPRTGMKYF. In nucleotides, the CDR3 is TGTGCCAGCAGTGAAGATCCCAGGACAGGGATGAAGTACTTC.

V and J are TRBV11-2 and TRBJ2-5, with 12 bases matching TRBD2. The CDR3 is 17 amino acids. Germline V gene data show CDR1 as SGHAT and CDR2 as FQNNGV. With V trimmed by 4 bases and J by 4 bases, 10 bases remained unmatched. CDR3 region: CASSSPRLAGELETQYF. Here the CDR3 DNA reads TGTGCCAGCAGCTCTCCCCGACTAGCGGGAGAATTAGAGACCCAGTACTTC.

The chain carries TRBV4-1 and TRBJ1-5; possible D gene TRBD1, 5 bases. Looked up from germline, CDR1 is MGHRA and CDR2 is YSYEKL. The CDR3 covers 13 residues. V was pared by 9 bases and J by 3 bases, with 12 bases between. This chain's CDR3 is CASSTGPNQPQHF. The CDR3 DNA sequence: TGCGCCAGTAGTACAGGTCCCAATCAGCCCCAGCATTTT.